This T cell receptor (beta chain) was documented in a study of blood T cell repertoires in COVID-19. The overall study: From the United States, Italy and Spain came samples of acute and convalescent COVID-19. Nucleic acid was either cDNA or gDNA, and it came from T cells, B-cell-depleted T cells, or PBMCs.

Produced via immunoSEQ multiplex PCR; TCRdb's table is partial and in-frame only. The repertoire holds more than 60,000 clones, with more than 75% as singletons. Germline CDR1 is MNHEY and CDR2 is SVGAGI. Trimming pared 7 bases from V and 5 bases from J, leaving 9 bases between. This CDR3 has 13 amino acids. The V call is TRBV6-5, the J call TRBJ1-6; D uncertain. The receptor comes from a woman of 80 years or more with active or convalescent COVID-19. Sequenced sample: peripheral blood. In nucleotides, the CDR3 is TGTGCCAGCAATCACAGAGATAATTCACCCCTCCACTTT. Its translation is CASNHRDNSPLHF.